A single sample is the source of the 22 T cell receptor beta chains below, sequenced in a study of cytomegalovirus exposure and HLA in healthy donors. Amplification used 60 Vbeta primers and 13 Jbeta primers. Data came from immunoSEQ multiplex PCR; TCRdb stores just in-frame clones and leaves some out. The sample shows approximately 110,000 clones, around 73% of them seen only once. Sequenced input: PBMCs. These receptors were obtained from a man aged 25-45 years in good health and CMV-seronegative.

The chain carries TRBV7-8 and TRBJ2-5; 10 bases are shared with TRBD1. The CDR3 loop spans 14 amino acids. The V gene end was trimmed by 5 bases and the J gene end by 4 bases; junction bases not matched to a gene: 4. The germline CDR1 and CDR2 sequences are SGHVS and FQNEAQ. In nucleotides, the CDR3 is TGTGCCAGCAGCCCGGGACAGGGGCGAGAGACCCAGTACTTC. The encoded protein is CASSPGQGRETQYF.

This sequence joins TRBV4-1 and TRBJ2-2; 9 positions match TRBD2. Germline loops: CDR1 MGHRA, CDR2 YSYEKL. V lost 1 base and J lost 4; bases outside the gene matches: 7. The CDR3 covers 17 residues. The CDR3 DNA reads as TGCGCCAGCAGCCAAGGTGGGCTAGCGGGGCCCACCGGGGAGCTGTTTTTT. This codes for CASSQGGLAGPTGELFF.

This chain connects TRBV9 to TRBJ2-1; 10 bases are shared with TRBD2. Per the germline V gene, CDR1 is SGDLS and CDR2 is YYNGEE. CDR3 length: 15 residues. Losses at the gene ends were 6 bases for V and 6 bases for J; bases not matched to a gene: 9. The CDR3 sequence: CASTASSGGRNEQFF. In DNA form, the CDR3 reads TGTGCCAGCACCGCTTCTAGCGGGGGACGCAATGAGCAGTTCTTC.

Points on this clone: Its ends do not fully match the called genes, so a read error is possible. This chain links TRBV28 with TRBJ1-5; TRBD1 is a possible D gene (5 bases). Germline values: CDR1 MDHEN, CDR2 SYDVKM. The CDR3 consists of 11 residues. CDR3 coding DNA: TGTGCCAGCAGTCCGAGACAGCTCCAGCATTTT. It codes for CASSPRQLQHF.

The chain combines TRBV6-1 with TRBJ1-1; 9 positions agree with TRBD1. Germline V CDR1 and CDR2: MNHNS, SASEGT. The J segment lost 7 bases and the V segment lost 4 bases, leaving 7 bases of the junction unmatched. The CDR3 is 14 residues long. In nucleotides, the CDR3 is TGTGCCAGCAGTGTTAGTCCGGGACAGGGTGAAGCTTTCTTT. Amino acid sequence: CASSVSPGQGEAFF.

V is TRBV4-1 and J is TRBJ1-1, with TRBD1 identical over 7 bases. Germline assignment: CDR1 MGHRA and CDR2 YSYEKL. This CDR3 contains 17 residues. V lost 0 bases and J lost 2; bases outside the gene matches: 9. The CDR3 bases are TGCGCCAGCAGCCAAGATCCAAGGGGGCTTATTAACACTGAAGCTTTCTTT. Protein sequence: CASSQDPRGLINTEAFF.

This clone was seen only a few times. The gene calls are TRBV28 and TRBJ2-1, with D possibly matching TRBD1 (7 bases). Germline V gene sequence: CDR1 MDHEN, CDR2 SYDVKM. The V end lost 10 bases, the J end lost 8 bases, and 18 bases lay between the germline ends. CDR3 length: 13 residues. In DNA form, the CDR3 reads TGTGCCACTCAAAACCAGGGGGGCCATGAGCAGTTCTTC. This translates into CATQNQGGHEQFF. Drawing the rest from reference TRBV28 and TRBJ2-1, the complete variable domain is DVKVTQSSRYLVKRTGEKVFLECVQDMDHENMFWYRQDPGLGLRLIYFSYDVKMKEKGDIPEGYSVSREKKERFSLILESASTNQTSMYLCATQNQGGHEQFFGPGTRLTVL.

This clone has just one count. The rearrangement links TRBV6-1 to TRBJ2-6, with D possibly matching TRBD2 (5 bases). The ends were cut back, 4 bases at V and 4 bases at J, with 17 bases in the middle. The CDR3 is 17 amino acids. Germline-derived CDR1 and CDR2 are MNHNS and SASEGT. The CDR3 sequence: CASSAVLGAYGANVLTF. The DNA for the CDR3 is TGTGCCAGCAGTGCTGTGTTGGGAGCTTACGGGGCCAACGTCCTGACTTTC.

The V gene is TRBV10-2, the J gene TRBJ2-7; D is possibly TRBD1 (6 bases). Deletions cut 6 bases from V and 7 bases from J, with 13 bases between. The CDR3 extends over 12 amino acids. Germline V lookup: CDR1 WSHSY, CDR2 SAAADI. The CDR3 DNA sequence: TGCGCCAGCAGGGATACAGGGCGGGAGCAGTACTTC. Translation: CASRDTGREQYF.

The table lists this clone with a count of one. This chain links TRBV27 with TRBJ2-5; 8 bases are shared with TRBD2. The J call may be wrong; the DNA end is better matched by TRBJ2-7. The CDR3 has 13 residues. CDR1 MNHEY and CDR2 SMNVEV come from the germline V gene (reference sequence). CDR3 amino acids: CASSLGTSYEQYF. In DNA form, the CDR3 reads TGTGCCAGCAGTTTAGGGACTAGCTACGAGCAGTACTTC.

The chain links TRBV28 to TRBJ1-1; 9 bases are shared with TRBD1. This CDR3 has 15 amino acids. V was pared by 4 bases and J by 4 bases, with 7 bases of the junction left unmatched. Looked up from germline, CDR1 is MDHEN and CDR2 is SYDVKM. This CDR3 reads CASSYDGQGRTEAFF. For the CDR3, the DNA is TGTGCCAGCAGTTACGATGGACAGGGGCGCACTGAAGCTTTCTTT.

The chain employs TRBV19 and TRBJ2-5, with 8 bases that match TRBD2. Germline loops: CDR1 LNHDA, CDR2 SQIVND (reference sequence). V trimming: 1 base; J trimming: 0 bases; junction bases outside the gene matches: 13. This CDR3 has 19 residues. The CDR3 is CASSIGSRVLAENQETQYF. CDR3 in DNA: TGTGCCAGTAGTATAGGATCGAGGGTACTAGCGGAGAACCAAGAGACCCAGTACTTC. The variable domain in full, completed from reference TRBV19 and TRBJ2-5, reads DGGITQSPKYLFRKEGQNVTLSCEQNLNHDAMYWYRQDPGQGLRLIYYSQIVNDFQKGDIAEGYSVSREKKESFPLTVTSAQKNPTAFYLCASSIGSRVLAENQETQYFGPGTRLLVL.

In DNA, the CDR3 is TGCGCCAGCACCCATCCCGGGACTAACGCCTACAATGAGCAGTTCTTC. Translating it yields CASTHPGTNAYNEQFF. The gene calls are TRBV10-1 and TRBJ2-1; TRBD2 agrees at 7 bases. The V gene's germline CDR1 is WNHNN and CDR2 SYGVQD (reference sequence). The length of the CDR3 is 16 residues. With 7 bases clipped from V and 2 bases from J, the junction kept 11 bases outside the gene matches.

This clone was seen just once. V usage is TRBV15 and J usage is TRBJ1-4, with D uncertain. CDR3 length equals 12 residues. V was cut by 3 bases and J by 8 bases, with 7 bases left in between. Germline-derived CDR1 and CDR2 are LNHNV and YYDKDF (reference sequence). In nucleotides, the CDR3 is TGTGCCACCAGCAGGAAGGAGGAAAAACTGTTTTTT. Translated, it gives CATSRKEEKLFF.

The chain has TRBV7-9 and TRBJ2-1; 13 bases align to TRBD2. CDR1 is SEHNR, CDR2 FQNEAQ, per germline (reference sequence). V shed 4 bases, J shed 8 bases, and the junction held 5 bases outside the gene matches. This CDR3 has 15 residues. This CDR3 is CASSYGTSGVDEQFF. The CDR3 DNA reads as TGTGCCAGCAGCTACGGGACTAGCGGGGTCGATGAGCAGTTCTTC. The variable domain in full, completed from reference TRBV7-9 and TRBJ2-1, reads DTGVSQNPRHKITKRGQNVTFRCDPISEHNRLYWYRQTLGQGPEFLTYFQNEAQLEKSRLLSDRFSAERPKGSFSTLEIQRTEQGDSAMYLCASSYGTSGVDEQFFGPGTRLTVL.

The chain carries TRBV4-1 and TRBJ2-1; 12 nucleotides line up with TRBD2. V shed 3 bases and J 1 base; nucleotides not matched to a gene: 7. This CDR3 is built from 18 residues. From germline, CDR1 is MGHRA and CDR2 YSYEKL. The CDR3 is CASSHALAGGSSYNEQFF. The CDR3 DNA reads as TGCGCCAGCAGCCACGCACTAGCGGGGGGATCTTCCTACAATGAGCAGTTCTTC.

This clone showed up just once. The chain has TRBV27 and TRBJ2-5; 10 bases are shared with TRBD2. V trimming: 3 bases; J trimming: 1 base; junction bases outside the gene matches: 5. Germline V CDR1 and CDR2: MNHEY, SMNVEV (reference sequence). The CDR3 covers 16 residues. The CDR3 bases are TGTGCCAGCAGTTTGGTAGCGGGAGGTTTCCAAGAGACCCAGTACTTC. Its protein is CASSLVAGGFQETQYF.

This chain connects TRBV10-2 to TRBJ1-5, with 9 bases fitting TRBD1. The CDR3 loop spans 15 amino acids. In germline, CDR1 is WSHSY, CDR2 SAAADI. Trimming cost V 5 bases and J 2 bases; bases outside gene matches: 4. The CDR3 DNA reads TGCGCCAGCAGTCGGGACAGGGTAGGCAATCAGCCCCAGCATTTT. The encoded protein is CASSRDRVGNQPQHF.

The rearrangement links TRBV6-5 to TRBJ2-3, with D perhaps TRBD2 (5 bases). CDR1 and CDR2 (germline): MNHEY, SVGAGI. V was cut by 6 bases and J by 2 bases, with 12 bases left in between. The CDR3 contains 14 residues. CDR3 amino acids: CASSPLRVTDTQYF. CDR3 bases: TGTGCCAGCAGCCCCTTGAGGGTCACAGATACGCAGTATTTT.

The chain recombines TRBV27 with TRBJ2-1; TRBD2 matches 9 bases. V lost 8 bases, J lost 7 bases, and 15 bases stayed unmatched. The CDR3 has 16 residues. Germline CDR1 is MNHEY and CDR2 is SMNVEV (reference sequence). The CDR3 DNA reads TGTGCCAGCGGTGTAGCGGGAGCGTCCGGGGTTAATGAGCAGTTCTTC. Encoded protein: CASGVAGASGVNEQFF.

This chain connects TRBV6-1 to TRBJ2-7; the D is unclear. CDR1 MNHNS and CDR2 SASEGT come from the germline V gene. Trimming cost V 8 bases and J 1 base, with 12 bases left between them. The CDR3 sequence is 13 residues long. The CDR3 reads CASSRQMSYEQYF. CDR3 bases: TGTGCCAGCTCCAGACAAATGTCCTACGAGCAGTACTTC.

The rearrangement links TRBV5-6 to TRBJ2-7; possibly TRBD1 for D (6 bases). CDR1 and CDR2 (germline): SGHDT, YYEEEE. V dropped 0 bases and J dropped 6 bases, with 16 bases sitting between them. The CDR3 covers 15 residues. CDR3 residues: CASSLALGGSAEQYF. CDR3 in DNA: TGTGCCAGCAGCTTGGCTTTAGGGGGAAGCGCCGAGCAGTACTTC.